Following are 22 T cell receptor beta chains from one sample sequenced in a study of blood T cell repertoires in COVID-19. The method was immunoSEQ multiplex PCR; TCRdb's version includes in-frame clones alone and lacks a portion of them. Among some 87,000 clones listed, roughly 82% were seen once. Sequencing input: peripheral blood. These receptors originate from an elderly woman with active or convalescent COVID-19.

This chain joins TRBV18 and TRBJ2-7; 10 nucleotides line up with TRBD1. The J segment lost 3 bases and the V segment lost 3 bases, leaving 8 bases of the junction unmatched. This CDR3 comprises 16 residues. Germline values: CDR1 KGHSH, CDR2 LQKENI. For the CDR3, the DNA is TGTGCCAGCTCACCCTCCGGGACAGGGGAAATCTACGAGCAGTACTTC. Its protein product is CASSPSGTGEIYEQYF. Variable domain in full (rest from reference TRBV18 and TRBJ2-7): NAGVMQNPRHLVRRRGQEARLRCSPMKGHSHVYWYRQLPEEGLKFMVYLQKENIIDESGMPKERFSAEFPKEGPSILRIQQVVRGDSAAYFCASSPSGTGEIYEQYFGPGTRLTVT.

The genes are TRBV19 and TRBJ1-2, with D perhaps matching TRBD1 (6 bases). Between the trimmed V and J ends, which lost 5 bases and 0 bases, there was a span of 16 bases. Germline CDR1 is LNHDA and CDR2 is SQIVND (reference sequence). CDR3 size: 16 residues. The CDR3 spells CASSSAGEAANYGYTF. DNA for the CDR3: TGTGCCAGTAGTTCGGCAGGGGAAGCTGCTAACTATGGCTACACCTTC.

The V call is TRBV7-2, the J call TRBJ2-5; 7 positions agree with TRBD2. V shed 6 bases, J shed 7 bases, and the junction held 8 bases outside the gene matches. The CDR3 is made up of 13 amino acids. Germline lookup yields CDR1 SGHTA and CDR2 FQGNSA. CDR3 loop: CASSPQGGGTQYF. The CDR3 nucleotides read TGTGCCAGCAGTCCCCAAGGCGGGGGGACCCAGTACTTC.

The rearrangement uses TRBV12-3 or TRBV12-4 and TRBJ1-4, with no clear D. Trimming stripped 8 bases from V and 4 bases from J, with 11 bases between. This CDR3 contains 13 residues. The CDR3 sequence is CASSRVRNEKLFF. The CDR3 DNA reads TGTGCCAGCTCGAGGGTGCGTAATGAAAAACTGTTTTTT.

This clone was picked up one time. J is TRBJ1-4 and V is TRBV9; 8 nucleotides match TRBD1. The CDR3 consists of 14 residues. The germline V gene encodes CDR1 SGDLS and CDR2 YYNGEE. V shed 5 bases, J shed 8 bases, and the junction held 8 bases outside the gene matches. The DNA of the CDR3 is TGTGCCAGCAGTCGGACAGGGTTCGGGGAAAAACTGTTTTTT. It codes for CASSRTGFGEKLFF.

This clone was seen only a few times. The chain recombines TRBV4-1 with TRBJ1-5; tentative D call: TRBD1 (5 bases). Germline V gene data show CDR1 as MGHRA and CDR2 as YSYEKL. The CDR3 totals 16 residues. V was pared by 0 bases and J by 2 bases, with 11 bases between. The CDR3 DNA sequence: TGCGCCAGCAGCCAAGAACAGGCCGTTGGCAATCAGCCCCAGCATTTT. Amino acids: CASSQEQAVGNQPQHF.

In DNA form, the CDR3 reads TGTGCCAGCAGCTTAGGAGAGATAGACAGGGTCAGGTCGAGGGCTTTCTTT. It codes for CASSLGEIDRVRSRAFF. V gene TRBV7-6 combines with J gene TRBJ1-1; 7 positions match TRBD1. CDR3 length: 17 amino acids. V lost 1 base to trimming and J lost 11 bases; unmatched junction nucleotides: 19. Germline V gives CDR1 SGHVS, CDR2 FNYEAQ.

The chain uses TRBV5-4 and TRBJ2-1; 9 bases fit TRBD2. The CDR3 runs 15 residues. The junction had 6 bases not matched to a gene; V was cut back by 3 bases and J by 5 bases. CDR1 is SGHNT and CDR2 is YYREEE in the germline V gene (reference sequence). The CDR3, as DNA: TGTGCCAGCAGCTCCACAAAGCGGGGGGACAATGAGCAGTTCTTC. This translates into CASSSTKRGDNEQFF.

V usage is TRBV25-1 and J usage is TRBJ1-4; TRBD1 aligns across 10 bases. Germline loops: CDR1 MGHDK, CDR2 SYGVNS. J gave up 5 bases and V 4 bases, and 4 bases lay outside the gene matches. CDR3 length equals 15 residues. The CDR3 reads CASSGWTGGNEKLFF. The CDR3 nucleotides read TGTGCCAGCAGTGGATGGACAGGGGGAAATGAAAAACTGTTTTTT.

The genes are TRBV9 and TRBJ1-2; 12 bases match TRBD1. The germline V gene has CDR1 SGDLS and CDR2 YYNGEE. This CDR3 region has 17 residues. The V segment lost 4 bases and the J segment 0 bases; nucleotides outside the gene matches: 7. DNA of the CDR3: TGTGCCAGCAGCACAGGGACAGGGGGCTTAGCTAACTATGGCTACACCTTC. Its translation: CASSTGTGGLANYGYTF.

V gene TRBV11-2 combines with J gene TRBJ1-1, with D uncertain. V was shortened by 5 bases and J by 6 bases, with 16 bases between the two germline ends. Germline-derived CDR1 and CDR2 are SGHAT and FQNNGV. The CDR3 loop spans 14 amino acids. CDR3 in DNA: TGTGCCAGCAGCCTGGACTTCGGAGGGCCTGAAGCTTTCTTT. Its protein product is CASSLDFGGPEAFF.

This chain connects TRBV5-1 to TRBJ2-2, with TRBD1 matching over 9 bases. CDR1 is SGHRS, CDR2 YFSETQ, per germline. The junction had 8 bases not matched to a gene; V was cut back by 4 bases and J by 4 bases. The CDR3 is made up of 16 amino acids. CDR3 sequence reads: CASSIRQGVGTGELFF. CDR3 coding DNA: TGCGCCAGCAGCATTCGACAGGGGGTTGGCACCGGGGAGCTGTTTTTT.

In the case of this clone: At one boundary the junction diverges from the germline segment, which might be a read error. This chain joins TRBV7-7 and TRBJ2-1; D gene unclear. The CDR3 covers 13 residues. The germline V gene has CDR1 SSHAT and CDR2 FNYEAQ (reference sequence). In nucleotides, the CDR3 is TGTGCTAGCAGCTTATCCCAGAACAATGAGCAGTTCTTC. As protein: CASSLSQNNEQFF. The full variable domain, rest sourced from reference TRBV7-7 and TRBJ2-1, is GAGVSQSPRYKVTKRGQDVTLRCDPISSHATLYWYQQALGQGPEFLTYFNYEAQPDKSGLPSDRFSAERPEGSISTLTIQRTEQRDSAMYRCASSLSQNNEQFFGPGTRLTVL.

This sequence joins TRBV15 and TRBJ1-2, with 8 bases that match TRBD1. The V segment lost 0 bases and the J segment 5 bases; nucleotides outside the gene matches: 5. CDR1 and CDR2 (germline): LNHNV, YYDKDF (reference sequence). The CDR3 runs to 15 residues. CDR3 nucleotides: TGTGCCACCAGCAGAGATCGGACAGGGCTATATGGCTACACCTTC. Protein sequence: CATSRDRTGLYGYTF.

The chain combines TRBV7-2 with TRBJ1-3; D remains ambiguous. The CDR3 is 13 residues long. Germline V gene sequence: CDR1 SGHTA, CDR2 FQGNSA. With 1 base removed from V and 8 bases from J, the gap between germline ends came to 9 bases. The CDR3: CASSLVSVDTIYF. The DNA for the CDR3 is TGTGCCAGCAGCTTAGTATCGGTAGACACCATATATTTT.

This chain links TRBV29-1 with TRBJ2-7, with D possibly being TRBD1 (5 bases). Germline V lookup: CDR1 SQVTM, CDR2 ANQGSEA. The CDR3 length is 13 residues. The V gene lost 4 bases and the J gene lost 2 bases, with 12 bases spanning the gap. The CDR3 here is CSVAPQATYEQYF. In DNA, the CDR3 is TGCAGCGTTGCACCACAGGCTACCTACGAGCAGTACTTC.

This chain uses TRBV10-3 with TRBJ1-2; TRBD1 agrees at 8 bases. The trim removed 3 bases at V and 3 bases at J, leaving 3 bases unmatched. Germline values: CDR1 ENHRY, CDR2 SYGVKD. CDR3 size: 14 residues. The CDR3 DNA reads TGTGCCATCAGTGACGGGGGACAGGACTATGGCTACACCTTC. It translates to CAISDGGQDYGYTF.

This chain links TRBV5-1 with TRBJ2-1; the D gene is possibly TRBD1 (5 bases). Trimming took off 5 bases at V and 6 bases at J, with 9 bases between the two ends. CDR1 and CDR2 (germline): SGHRS, YFSETQ. This CDR3 has 12 amino acids. This CDR3 is CASRDSLNEQFF. The CDR3 DNA reads TGCGCCAGCAGAGACAGCCTCAATGAGCAGTTCTTC.

The genes are TRBV5-4 and TRBJ1-1; 9 bases agree with TRBD1. Germline CDR1 and CDR2: SGHNT and YYREEE (reference sequence). The CDR3 is 20 residues long. After removal of 0 bases from V and 0 bases from J, the junction contained 15 bases not matched to a gene. CDR3 bases: TGTGCCAGCAGCTTGGGCGGGACAGGGTCCATCTCCCTCATGAACACTGAAGCTTTCTTT. The encoded protein is CASSLGGTGSISLMNTEAFF.

The chain recombines TRBV28 with TRBJ1-2; D perhaps matches TRBD1 (6 bases). The CDR3 covers 14 residues. The V gene lost 5 bases and the J gene lost 4 bases, with 14 bases spanning the gap. Germline V gene lookup returns CDR1 MDHEN and CDR2 SYDVKM. CDR3 nucleotide sequence: TGTGCCAGCAGTCCCACCGACAGGAGCTATGGCTACACCTTC. Protein sequence: CASSPTDRSYGYTF.

The chain combines TRBV7-2 with TRBJ2-7, with TRBD2 matching 11 bases. CDR1 is SGHTA and CDR2 is FQGNSA in the germline V gene. The V segment lost 6 bases and the J segment 2 bases; nucleotides outside the gene matches: 3. This CDR3 spans 14 amino acids. CDR3 in DNA: TGTGCCAGCAGTTTTAGCGGGGGGGCCTACGAGCAGTACTTC. Translated, it gives CASSFSGGAYEQYF.

The V call is TRBV5-4, the J call TRBJ2-3, with a tentative D call TRBD2 (6 bases). Germline CDR1 reads SGHNT; CDR2 reads YYREEE (reference sequence). The V and J ends lost 1 base and 2 bases respectively, with 8 bases between them. There are 14 residues in the CDR3. The CDR3 sequence: CASSLRDFTDTQYF. The CDR3, as DNA: TGTGCCAGCAGCTTGAGGGACTTCACAGATACGCAGTATTTT.